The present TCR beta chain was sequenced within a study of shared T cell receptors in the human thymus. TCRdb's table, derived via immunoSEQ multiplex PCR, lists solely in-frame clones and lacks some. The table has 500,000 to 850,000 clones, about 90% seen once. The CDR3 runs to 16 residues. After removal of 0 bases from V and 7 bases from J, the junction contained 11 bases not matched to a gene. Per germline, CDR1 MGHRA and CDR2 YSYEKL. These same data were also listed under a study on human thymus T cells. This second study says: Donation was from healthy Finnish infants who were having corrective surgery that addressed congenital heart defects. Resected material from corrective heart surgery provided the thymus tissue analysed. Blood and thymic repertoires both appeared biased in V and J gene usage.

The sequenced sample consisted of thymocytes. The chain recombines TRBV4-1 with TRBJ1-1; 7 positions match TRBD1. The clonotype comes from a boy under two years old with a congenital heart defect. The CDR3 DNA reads TGCGCCAGCAGCCAAGATGCGAACCAGTACAGGGGTGAAGCTTTCTTT. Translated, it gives CASSQDANQYRGEAFF.